This entry concerns a single T cell receptor (beta chain). As processed by the authors: Reference gene primer amplification gave estimated nucleated cell counts. TCRdb's table, derived via immunoSEQ multiplex PCR, lists solely in-frame clones and lacks some. V, J and clone size derive from that table, while D and trimming were established from the DNA sequence. The sample has over 150,000 clones; 90% are singletons. These data come from a study of blood T cell repertoires in COVID-19. This sequence was found in a man aged 50-59 years with acute or convalescent COVID-19. Sequencing was performed on peripheral blood.

The CDR3 coding sequence is TGTGCCAGCAGCCCCTTGTTCCTGCGTAACACTGAAGCTTTCTTT. This sequence encodes CASSPLFLRNTEAFF. V and J are TRBV5-6 and TRBJ1-1; D is ambiguous. This CDR3 is 15 amino acids long. The germline CDR1 and CDR2 sequences are SGHDT and YYEEEE. Trimming took off 4 bases at V and 2 bases at J, with 15 bases between the two ends.